These T cell receptor beta chains were read from a single sample in a study of shared clonotypes between healthy human individuals. Data came from immunoSEQ multiplex PCR; TCRdb stores just in-frame clones and leaves some out. The data show about 2.2 million clones, approximately 92% seen once. Specimen: naive CD8+ T cells from PBMCs. The source is a man between 18 and 29 years old in good health. Some clones in this sample may be carry-over from other donors' samples. Both conserved end residues are part of each CDR3. A D gene is named only where the DNA matches it firmly. Size is stated for part of the rows, as once, few or many counts, or as a class when the clone is expanded.

D	size	V	length	J	DNA	CDR3
-	-	TRBV7-8	17	TRBJ1-4	TGTGCCAGCAGCTTAGAATATTCGGATTCAACTAATGAAAAACTGTTTTTT	CASSLEYSDSTNEKLFF
TRBD2	-	TRBV2	17	TRBJ2-3	TGTGCCAGCAGTGAAGCGTTAGCGGGAGAAAGCACAGATACGCAGTATTTT	CASSEALAGESTDTQYF
-	-	TRBV27	13	TRBJ2-7	TGTGCCAGCAGTTTTGACCGCTCCTACGAGCAGTACTTC	CASSFDRSYEQYF
-	once	TRBV5-1	14	TRBJ2-1	TGCGCCAGCAGCTTGGGTTGGGCTAGCAATGAGCAGTTCTTC	CASSLGWASNEQFF
-	once	TRBV11-2	15	TRBJ2-7	TGTGCCAGCAGCTTAGGGCTAGAACAAACCTACGAGCAGTACTTC	CASSLGLEQTYEQYF
-	-	TRBV14	16	TRBJ2-7	TGTGCCAGCAGCCAAGATCGGAGACGCAGCTCCTACGAGCAGTACTTC	CASSQDRRRSSYEQYF
-	-	TRBV7-8	19	TRBJ2-7	TGTGCCAGCAGCTTAAAGGGTGAGCCGAGCACGGTCAGAAACTACGAGCAGTACTTC	CASSLKGEPSTVRNYEQYF
TRBD2	-	TRBV11-2	16	TRBJ2-3	TGTGCCAGCAGCTTAGGGACTAGCGGGAGGGAAGATACGCAGTATTTT	CASSLGTSGREDTQYF
TRBD1	-	TRBV27	14	TRBJ2-7	TGTGCCAGCAAGTTCCGGGACAGGGCCTACGAGCAGTACTTC	CASKFRDRAYEQYF
TRBD2	once	TRBV28	16	TRBJ2-3	TGTGCCAGCAGTTTGTTTAGCGGGAGGACTACAGATACGCAGTATTTT	CASSLFSGRTTDTQYF
-	-	TRBV29-1	12	TRBJ2-7	TGCAGCGTTGTACGGAGCTCCTACGAGCAGTACTTC	CSVVRSSYEQYF
-	-	TRBV6-1	12	TRBJ1-5	TGTGCCAGCAGTAGGGTTAATCAGCCCCAGCATTTT	CASSRVNQPQHF
TRBD2	-	TRBV7-2	14	TRBJ2-5	TGTGCCAGCAGCCGACTAGCGCTGAGGGGTGCCCAGTACTTC	CASSRLALRGAQYF
-	-	TRBV18	13	TRBJ1-5	TGTGCCAGCTCAGAGGGACCCAATCAGCCCCAGCATTTT	CASSEGPNQPQHF
-	-	TRBV13	17	TRBJ1-4	TGTGCCAGCAGCTTAGGAGGGGGAGCACCAACTAATGAAAAACTGTTTTTT	CASSLGGGAPTNEKLFF
TRBD1	-	TRBV2	14	TRBJ1-1	TGTGCCAGGGGACAGGGGGCTGAGGACACTGAAGCTTTCTTT	CARGQGAEDTEAFF
TRBD1	-	TRBV27	15	TRBJ2-7	TGTGCCAGCAGTAAACCGGGACAGGGGGCCTACGAGCAGTACTTC	CASSKPGQGAYEQYF
TRBD2	-	TRBV10-3	14	TRBJ2-1	TGTGCCATCAGTGGGAGGGGAGGGACTAATGAGCAGTTCTTC	CAISGRGGTNEQFF
-	-	TRBV5-4	15	TRBJ1-4	TGTGCCAGCAGCTCAGACGGGAATATTGGTGAAAAACTGTTTTTT	CASSSDGNIGEKLFF
-	-	TRBV5-1	13	TRBJ1-1	TGCGCCAGCAGCCTTCGGCTTTCGGGGGAAGCTTTCTTT	CASSLRLSGEAFF
-	-	TRBV5-6	14	TRBJ2-7	TGTGCCAGCAGCTTGATGGGGATGGCCTACGAGCAGTACTTC	CASSLMGMAYEQYF
-	-	TRBV29-1	15	TRBJ1-1	TGCAGCGTTGAACGCACCGGAGACTTGAACACTGAAGCTTTCTTT	CSVERTGDLNTEAFF
-	-	TRBV2	15	TRBJ1-2	TGTGCCAGCAGTGAAATCCAGCGGGCTGACTATGGCTACACCTTC	CASSEIQRADYGYTF
-	-	TRBV4-1	16	TRBJ2-7	TGCGCCAGCAGCCAAGATCAGTCGGACATCACCTACGAGCAGTACTTC	CASSQDQSDITYEQYF
TRBD1	-	TRBV9	14	TRBJ2-7	TGTGCCAGCAGCGTAGATACAGGGGGCTACGAGCAGTACTTC	CASSVDTGGYEQYF
TRBD1	-	TRBV27	12	TRBJ1-1	TGTGCCAGCAGGGGGACAGTTACTGAAGCTTTCTTT	CASRGTVTEAFF
TRBD2	-	TRBV7-3	16	TRBJ2-3	TGTGCCAGCAGCTCCCCCTCCGGCGGGAGCCAAGATACGCAGTATTTT	CASSSPSGGSQDTQYF
-	once	TRBV7-9	13	TRBJ1-2	TGTGCCAGCAGCTTAGCGCCCGGGGATGGCTACACCTTC	CASSLAPGDGYTF
TRBD1	-	TRBV30	17	TRBJ1-3	TGTGCCTGGAGCCAAGGGGACAGACCGCCCTCTGGAAACACCATATATTTT	CAWSQGDRPPSGNTIYF
-	once	TRBV27	13	TRBJ2-7	TGTGCCAGCAGTACCTTTGGCGGGTACGAGCAGTACTTC	CASSTFGGYEQYF
TRBD1	-	TRBV11-2	15	TRBJ2-1	TGTGCCAGCAGCTCCGCGGACAGGGCCTACAATGAGCAGTTCTTC	CASSSADRAYNEQFF
TRBD1	-	TRBV6-5	15	TRBJ2-7	TGTGCCAGCAGGCCAGAGACAGGGTGGGTCAACGAGCAGTACTTC	CASRPETGWVNEQYF
TRBD2	-	TRBV5-6	15	TRBJ2-1	TGTGCCAGCAGCTTTGTGACTAGCGGGACGGGGGAGCAGTTCTTC	CASSFVTSGTGEQFF
-	-	TRBV6-1	15	TRBJ1-5	TGTGCCAGCAGTGAGTGGCAGGGTAGCAATCAGCCCCAGCATTTT	CASSEWQGSNQPQHF
-	-	TRBV6-1	16	TRBJ1-1	TGTGCCAGCAGTGAACGGTGGCAGGGGCCGAGGACTGAAGCTTTCTTT	CASSERWQGPRTEAFF
-	-	TRBV7-9	13	TRBJ2-7	TGTGCCAGCAGCTTAGCCCAGCCCTACGAGCAGTACTTC	CASSLAQPYEQYF
TRBD1	few	TRBV6-5	14	TRBJ1-5	TGTGCCAGCAGGGACAGGGTTAGCAATCAGCCCCAGCATTTT	CASRDRVSNQPQHF
-	-	TRBV5-1	12	TRBJ2-7	TGCGCCAGCAGCTTGGACTGGTACGAGCAGTACTTC	CASSLDWYEQYF
-	-	TRBV2	15	TRBJ2-7	TGTGCCAGCTTAAGGGACCCAGGGGCATCCTACGAGCAGTACTTC	CASLRDPGASYEQYF
-	-	TRBV7-9	16	TRBJ1-1	TGTGCCAGCAGCTTAGTCGGTTTAGAAGTAAGCCAGAAAGCTTTCTTT	CASSLVGLEVSQKAFF
-	-	TRBV7-8	15	TRBJ2-3	TGTGCCAGCAGCTTAGCTCTAGAGGTCGCAGATACGCAGTATTTT	CASSLALEVADTQYF
-	-	TRBV27	16	TRBJ2-6	TGTGCCAGCAGTTTGGGGAGAGCCACTGGGGCCAACGTCCTGACTTTC	CASSLGRATGANVLTF
-	-	TRBV19	15	TRBJ1-4	TGTGCCAGTAGTATCTTACAGGGAACTAATGAAAAACTGTTTTTT	CASSILQGTNEKLFF
TRBD1	-	TRBV11-2	18	TRBJ2-1	TGTGCCAGCAGCTCCGGACAGGGGGCGAGGTTCGCCTACAATGAGCAGTTCTTC	CASSSGQGARFAYNEQFF
-	once	TRBV9	18	TRBJ2-2	TGTGCCAGCAGCCCAAGATGGGGGGCCGTCGCGTCCACCGGGGAGCTGTTTTTT	CASSPRWGAVASTGELFF
TRBD2	once	TRBV30	12	TRBJ2-2	TGTGCCGGGGGGGAAAACACCGGGGAGCTGTTTTTT	CAGGENTGELFF
-	-	TRBV19	14	TRBJ1-1	TGTGCCAGTAGTGATTGGGGGCAGGGAACTGAAGCTTTCTTT	CASSDWGQGTEAFF
-	-	TRBV13	15	TRBJ1-1	TGTGCCAGCAGCTACGGGATCATGTCGGGCACTGAAGCTTTCTTT	CASSYGIMSGTEAFF
-	-	TRBV29-1	17	TRBJ2-6	TGCAGCGTTGGGCTCGGGACGGAAAGCTCTGGGGCCAACGTCCTGACTTTC	CSVGLGTESSGANVLTF
-	-	TRBV27	13	TRBJ2-7	TGTGCCAGCAGTTTAAGCAGGGCCCACGAGCAGTACTTC	CASSLSRAHEQYF
-	few	TRBV4-2	13	TRBJ1-5	TGTGCCAGCAGCCAAGGTAGGCCGCAGCCCCAGCATTTT	CASSQGRPQPQHF